The rows below give T cell receptor beta chains drawn from one sample of a study of identical twins. A single record per CDR3 protein comes from TCRdb applying MiXCR to the 5' RACE reads. The sample shows 650,000 to 800,000 distinct CDR3 sequences, more than 6.5% of them seen only once. A further study also used this sample, focusing on yellow fever vaccine responses in identical twins.

The sample consisted of PBMCs. All receptors derive from a woman aged 18-30 years in good health. Both conserved end residues are part of each CDR3. The order of the fields is clone size, V gene, D gene, J gene, CDR3 protein, CDR3 DNA. D genes are given only for firm matches. Some rows mark clone size as missing; the rest say once, few, many or name a class of expanded clone.

>-|TRBV28|-|TRBJ2-1
CASSLHGSSYNEQFF
TGTGCCAGCAGTTTACACGGAAGCTCCTACAATGAGCAGTTCTTC
>few|TRBV28|-|TRBJ1-2
CASTVASNYGYTF
TGTGCCAGCACCGTGGCATCTAACTATGGCTACACCTTC
>few|TRBV6-2/TRBV6-3|TRBD2|TRBJ2-2
CASSYSVNRRTSGNTGELFF
TGTGCCAGCAGTTACTCGGTTAACCGGAGGACTAGCGGGAACACCGGGGAGCTGTTTTTT
>-|TRBV2|-|TRBJ2-7
CAGGRISYEQYF
TGTGCCGGGGGGCGGATCTCCTACGAGCAGTACTTC
>-|TRBV20-1|-|TRBJ2-1
CSAIGTLDYNEQFF
TGCAGTGCTATCGGGACCCTCGACTACAATGAGCAGTTCTTC
>-|TRBV5-1|TRBD1|TRBJ2-7
CASSIRGQGTYEQYF
TGCGCCAGCAGCATACGTGGACAGGGGACCTACGAGCAGTACTTC
>few|TRBV7-9|TRBD2|TRBJ2-3
CASSSSGRAATDTQYF
TGTGCCAGCAGCTCTAGCGGGAGGGCCGCGACAGATACGCAGTATTTT
>-|TRBV20-1|TRBD1|TRBJ2-5
CSARLPRGSQETQYF
TGCAGTGCTAGGCTACCCAGGGGGAGTCAAGAGACCCAGTACTTC
>-|TRBV11-2|TRBD1|TRBJ2-1
CASSFVLRDRGSFDEQFF
TGTGCCAGCAGCTTCGTCCTAAGAGACAGGGGGTCTTTTGATGAGCAGTTCTTC
>many|TRBV27|TRBD1|TRBJ2-7
CASSKTGAQALGYEQYF
TGTGCCAGCAGTAAGACAGGGGCCCAGGCTCTGGGCTACGAGCAGTACTTC
>few|TRBV29-1|-|TRBJ2-3
CSVPLGALLDTQYF
TGCAGCGTACCCCTCGGCGCCCTACTGGATACGCAGTATTTT
>few|TRBV7-8|-|TRBJ2-1
CASSSQTSGRNEQFF
TGTGCCAGCAGCTCCCAGACTAGTGGGAGAAATGAGCAGTTCTTC
>-|TRBV11-1|TRBD1|TRBJ1-5
CASSLEGRGRVGNQPQHF
TGTGCCAGCAGCCTAGAGGGTAGGGGGCGAGTTGGCAATCAGCCCCAGCATTTT
>few|TRBV11-3|TRBD1|TRBJ2-1
CASSPGQNDEQFF
TGTGCCAGCAGCCCGGGACAGAACGATGAGCAGTTCTTC
>many|TRBV12-3/TRBV12-4|-|TRBJ2-7
CASSLMGGRREQYF
TGTGCCAGCAGTTTAATGGGGGGTCGCCGGGAGCAGTACTTC
>many|TRBV20-1|-|TRBJ2-7
CSARTIGFSYEQYF
TGCAGTGCTAGGACGATAGGATTTTCCTACGAGCAGTACTTC
>-|TRBV19|-|TRBJ2-6
CASGGVPGSRANVLTF
TGTGCCAGTGGTGGGGTCCCAGGCTCTCGGGCCAACGTCCTGACTTTC
>-|TRBV28|TRBD1|TRBJ2-7
CASSSRTGADYEQYF
TGTGCCAGCAGTTCCAGGACAGGGGCTGACTACGAGCAGTACTTC
>many|TRBV4-1|TRBD2|TRBJ2-7
CASSQGLAEHYEQYF
TGCGCCAGCAGCCAAGGACTAGCGGAACACTACGAGCAGTACTTC
>few|TRBV5-1|-|TRBJ2-3
CASSDDPTDTQYF
TGCGCCAGCAGCGACGACCCCACAGATACGCAGTATTTT
>-|TRBV6-5|TRBD1|TRBJ2-5
CASSYVGGTGGETQYF
TGTGCCAGCAGTTACGTCGGAGGGACAGGGGGGGAGACCCAGTACTTC
>few|TRBV5-1|-|TRBJ2-3
CASTRDTPTDTQYF
TGCGCCAGCACCCGGGACACCCCCACAGATACGCAGTATTTT
>few|TRBV7-9|TRBD1|TRBJ2-7
CASRPPRDRGLYEQYF
TGTGCCAGCAGGCCTCCGCGGGACAGGGGCCTCTACGAGCAGTACTTC
>-|TRBV7-2|-|TRBJ2-3
CASSSTSTSTDTQYF
TGTGCCAGCAGCTCGACTAGTACTAGCACAGATACGCAGTATTTT
>many|TRBV5-6|TRBD1|TRBJ2-4
CASSLNRGHIQYF
TGTGCCAGCAGCTTGAACAGGGGACACATTCAGTACTTC
>once|TRBV7-6|-|TRBJ2-3
CASSLLVAVDSTDTQYF
TGTGCCAGCAGCTTATTGGTGGCGGTCGATAGCACAGATACGCAGTATTTT
>few|TRBV28|TRBD2|TRBJ2-1
CASSDRTSGSSYNEQFF
TGTGCCAGCAGTGACCGGACTAGCGGGAGCTCCTACAATGAGCAGTTCTTC
>few|TRBV7-6|TRBD1|TRBJ2-5
CASSRTGGEEETQYF
TGTGCCAGCAGCAGGACAGGGGGCGAGGAGGAGACCCAGTACTTC
>many|TRBV7-2|TRBD2|TRBJ2-2
CASSLFPAGLGAGELFF
TGTGCCAGCAGCCTTTTCCCAGCGGGGCTGGGTGCCGGGGAGCTGTTTTTT
>many|TRBV24-1|-|TRBJ2-2
CAAKGSAGELFF
TGTGCCGCAAAGGGTTCGGCCGGGGAGCTGTTTTTT
>-|TRBV3-1|-|TRBJ2-5
CASSQGAGGGETQYF
TGTGCCAGCAGCCAAGGGGCAGGGGGAGGAGAGACCCAGTACTTC
>-|TRBV5-6|-|TRBJ1-4
CASSPSDTRTNEKLFF
TGTGCCAGCAGCCCTTCGGACACACGAACTAATGAAAAACTGTTTTTT
>-|TRBV11-2|-|TRBJ2-1
CASSSLKGSYNEQFF
TGTGCCAGCAGCTCACTTAAGGGCTCCTACAATGAGCAGTTCTTC
>few|TRBV27|TRBD2|TRBJ2-2
CASSLAGGHTGELFF
TGTGCCAGCAGCCTAGCGGGGGGGCACACCGGGGAGCTGTTTTTT
>few|TRBV11-3|TRBD1|TRBJ2-7
CASSLGPGQGFYEQYF
TGTGCCAGCAGCTTAGGACCGGGACAGGGTTTCTACGAGCAGTACTTC